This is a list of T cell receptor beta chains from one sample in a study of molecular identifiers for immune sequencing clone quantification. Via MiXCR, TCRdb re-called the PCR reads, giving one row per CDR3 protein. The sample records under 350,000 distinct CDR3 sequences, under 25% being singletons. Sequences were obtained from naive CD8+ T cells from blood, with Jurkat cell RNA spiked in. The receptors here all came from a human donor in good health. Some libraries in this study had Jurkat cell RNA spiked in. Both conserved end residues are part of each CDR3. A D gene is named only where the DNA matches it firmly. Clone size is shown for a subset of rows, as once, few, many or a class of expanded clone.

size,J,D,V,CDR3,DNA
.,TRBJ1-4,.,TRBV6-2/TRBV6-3,CASSYGTTTNEKLFF,TGTGCCAGCAGTTACGGGACGACAACTAATGAAAAACTGTTTTTT
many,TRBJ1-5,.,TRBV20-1,CSARGVSNQPQHF,TGCAGTGCTAGGGGGGTTAGCAATCAGCCCCAGCATTTT
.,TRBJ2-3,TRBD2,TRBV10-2,CASSDLADTDTQYF,TGCGCCAGCAGTGATCTAGCGGACACAGATACGCAGTATTTT
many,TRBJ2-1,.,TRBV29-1,CSVAGGSPDNEQFF,TGCAGCGTTGCGGGGGGCTCCCCGGACAATGAGCAGTTCTTC
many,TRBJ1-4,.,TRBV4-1,CASSQALGSSEKLFF,TGCGCCAGCAGCCAAGCCCTGGGGTCGAGCGAAAAACTGTTTTTT
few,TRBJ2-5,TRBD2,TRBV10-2,CASSESSSGGLTQYF,TGCGCCAGCAGTGAGTCGAGTAGCGGGGGGCTCACCCAGTACTTC
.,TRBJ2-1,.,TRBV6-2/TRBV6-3,CASSYRGSYNEQSF,TGTGCCAGCAGTTACCGGGGGTCCTACAATGAGCAGTCCTTC
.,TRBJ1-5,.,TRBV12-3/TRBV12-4,CASSLTFSNQPQHF,TGTGCCAGCAGTCTGACCTTTAGCAATCAGCCCCAGCATTTT
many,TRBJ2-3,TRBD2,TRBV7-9,CASSFGLAVTDTQYF,TGTGCCAGCAGCTTCGGACTAGCGGTCACAGATACGCAGTATTTT
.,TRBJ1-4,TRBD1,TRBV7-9,CASSSPRQGVKLFF,TGTGCCAGCAGCTCCCCTCGGCAGGGGGTGAAACTGTTTTTT
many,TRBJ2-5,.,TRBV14,CASSQIRISRRETQYF,TGTGCCAGCAGTCAGATTAGAATTTCTCGGAGAGAGACCCAGTACTTC
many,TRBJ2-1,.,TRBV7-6,CASSLFPGTEQFF,TGTGCCAGCAGCTTGTTCCCCGGCACTGAGCAGTTCTTC
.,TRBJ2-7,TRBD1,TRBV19,CASTPTGGYEQYF,TGTGCCAGTACCCCGACAGGGGGCTACGAGCAGTACTTC
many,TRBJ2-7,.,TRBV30,CAWGTGPALVEQYF,TGTGCCTGGGGGACCGGCCCCGCTCTCGTGGAGCAGTACTTC
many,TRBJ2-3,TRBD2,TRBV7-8,CASILGLAGPDTQYF,TGTGCCAGCATATTGGGACTAGCGGGACCAGATACGCAGTATTTT
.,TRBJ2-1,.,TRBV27,CASIQGGPYGEQFF,TGTGCCAGCATTCAAGGGGGGCCGTATGGTGAGCAGTTCTTC
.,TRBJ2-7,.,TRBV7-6,CASSSYREESSYEQYF,TGTGCCAGCAGCTCCTACAGGGAAGAGAGCTCCTACGAGCAGTACTTC
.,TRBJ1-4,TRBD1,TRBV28,CATQGRLNEKLFF,TGTGCCACACAGGGGCGTCTAAATGAAAAACTGTTTTTT
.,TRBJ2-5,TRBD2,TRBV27,CASSLEPGLAGQETQYF,TGTGCCAGCAGTTTAGAGCCGGGACTAGCGGGTCAAGAGACCCAGTACTTC
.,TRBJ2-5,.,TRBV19,CASSIGPFQRLETQYF,TGTGCCAGTAGTATAGGGCCTTTCCAGCGCCTGGAGACCCAGTACTTC
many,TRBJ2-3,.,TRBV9,CASSGREVVGGFTDTQYF,TGTGCCAGCAGCGGTAGAGAGGTCGTCGGGGGCTTCACAGATACGCAGTATTTT
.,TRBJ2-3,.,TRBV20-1,CSAHPWGGVGDTQYF,TGCAGTGCACACCCCTGGGGCGGGGTGGGGGATACGCAGTATTTT
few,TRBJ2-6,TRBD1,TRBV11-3,CASSAGQGYGANVLTF,TGTGCCAGCAGCGCGGGACAGGGGTACGGGGCCAACGTCCTGACTTTC
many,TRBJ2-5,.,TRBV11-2,CASSLTSVQETQYF,TGTGCCAGCAGCTTAACAAGCGTCCAAGAGACCCAGTACTTC
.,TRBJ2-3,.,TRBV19,CASSLELHVFATDTQYF,TGTGCCAGTAGTCTTGAACTACACGTATTCGCCACAGATACGCAGTATTTT
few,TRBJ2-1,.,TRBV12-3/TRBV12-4,CASSFENGRVSQSYNEQFF,TGTGCCAGCAGTTTTGAAAATGGCAGAGTGTCACAGTCCTACAATGAGCAGTTCTTC
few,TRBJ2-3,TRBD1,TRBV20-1,CSAILTGTGVADTQYF,TGCAGTGCCATACTAACAGGGACAGGGGTTGCAGATACGCAGTATTTT
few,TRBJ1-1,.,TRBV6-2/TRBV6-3,CASSYSPQGNTEAFF,TGTGCCAGCAGTTACTCACCCCAGGGGAACACTGAAGCTTTCTTT
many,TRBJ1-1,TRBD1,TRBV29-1,CSVYRGQNTEAFF,TGCAGCGTGTACAGGGGCCAGAACACTGAAGCTTTCTTT
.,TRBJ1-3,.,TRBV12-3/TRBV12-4,CASSGTANTIYF,TGTGCCAGCAGTGGAACGGCGAACACCATATATTTT
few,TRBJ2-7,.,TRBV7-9,CASSYSQGEQYF,TGTGCCAGCAGCTACAGTCAGGGGGAGCAGTACTTC
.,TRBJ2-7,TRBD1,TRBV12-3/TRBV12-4,CASSLRQGSYEQYF,TGTGCCAGCAGTTTACGACAGGGTTCCTACGAGCAGTACTTC
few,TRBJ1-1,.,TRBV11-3,CASSLRSTVVVNTEAFF,TGTGCCAGCAGCTTAAGGTCTACGGTAGTCGTGAACACTGAAGCTTTCTTT
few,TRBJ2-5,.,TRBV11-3,CASSAGPPLGETQYF,TGTGCCAGCAGCGCGGGACCACCCCTGGGGGAGACCCAGTACTTC
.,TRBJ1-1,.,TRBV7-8,CASSPRGMGDNTEAFF,TGTGCCAGCAGCCCTCGGGGGATGGGGGATAACACTGAAGCTTTCTTT
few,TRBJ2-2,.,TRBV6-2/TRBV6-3,CASISRTGELFF,TGTGCCAGCATTTCCCGGACCGGGGAGCTGTTTTTT
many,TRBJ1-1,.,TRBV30,CAWSVLGGTEAFF,TGTGCCTGGAGTGTACTGGGAGGCACTGAAGCTTTCTTT
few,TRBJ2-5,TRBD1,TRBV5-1,CASSLDRGAQETQYF,TGCGCCAGCAGCCTAGACAGGGGTGCTCAAGAGACCCAGTACTTC
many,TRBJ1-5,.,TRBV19,CASSFVREGSNQPQHF,TGTGCCAGTAGTTTTGTAAGGGAGGGGTCCAATCAGCCCCAGCATTTT
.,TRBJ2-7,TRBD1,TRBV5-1,CASNPVGQHYEQYF,TGCGCCAGCAACCCCGTGGGACAGCACTACGAGCAGTACTTC
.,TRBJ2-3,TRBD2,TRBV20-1,CSASISGMRDTQYF,TGCAGTGCTAGTATTAGCGGGATGCGAGATACGCAGTATTTT
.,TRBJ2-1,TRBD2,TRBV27,CASINGAGPSDEQFF,TGTGCCAGCATTAATGGAGCGGGACCGTCGGATGAGCAGTTCTTC
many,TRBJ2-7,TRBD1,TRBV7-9,CASSPRQGSIYEQYF,TGTGCCAGCAGCCCTAGACAGGGATCAATCTACGAGCAGTACTTC
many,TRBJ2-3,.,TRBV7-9,CASSLTVSTDTQYF,TGTGCCAGCAGCTTAACTGTTAGCACAGATACGCAGTATTTT
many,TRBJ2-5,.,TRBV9,CASSVEPQETQYF,TGTGCCAGCAGCGTAGAACCACAAGAGACCCAGTACTTC
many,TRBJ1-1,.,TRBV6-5,CASRHREGNTEAFF,TGTGCCAGCAGACACAGGGAAGGCAACACTGAAGCTTTCTTT
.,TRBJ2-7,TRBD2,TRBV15,CATSRAHTTGLAGRTYEQNF,TGTGCCACCAGCAGAGCCCACACGACAGGACTAGCGGGGCGAACCTACGAGCAGAACTTC
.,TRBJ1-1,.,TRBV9,CASSVWQSTEAFF,TGTGCCAGCAGCGTCTGGCAGTCCACTGAAGCTTTCTTT
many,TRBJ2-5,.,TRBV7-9,CASSLRTQVEETQYF,TGTGCCAGCAGCCTTAGGACGCAGGTCGAAGAGACCCAGTACTTC
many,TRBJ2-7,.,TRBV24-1,CATSDRDWGDEQYF,TGTGCCACCAGTGATCGGGACTGGGGGGACGAGCAGTACTTC
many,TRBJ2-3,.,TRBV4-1,CASSSVTDTQYF,TGCGCCAGCAGCTCGGTCACAGATACGCAGTATTTT
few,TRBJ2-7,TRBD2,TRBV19,CASSIELAASYEQYF,TGTGCCAGTAGTATAGAACTAGCGGCGTCCTACGAGCAGTACTTC
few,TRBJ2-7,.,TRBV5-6,CASSSGYSEQYF,TGTGCCAGCAGCTCCGGGTATTCCGAGCAGTACTTC